Below are 23 T cell receptor beta chains sequenced from a single sample in a study of blood T cell repertoires in COVID-19 (dated by TCRdb to 2020 to 2021). The library relied on the immunoSEQ multiplex PCR assay. TCRdb's version of the immuneACCESS table is confined to in-frame rearrangements and falls short of the full clone set. An unresolved V gene accounts for under half of the shortfall where checked; the remainder is of unknown origin. Across this sample there are a few hundred thousand clones, with about 89% seen only once. The ten largest account for 5% to 7.5% of the sample. The sequenced sample consisted of peripheral blood. These TCRs come from a man aged 18 to 30 who had recovered from COVID-19.

The chain has TRBV12-3 or TRBV12-4 and TRBJ2-3; weak D call: TRBD1 (6 bases). The ends were cut back, 7 bases at V and 1 base at J, with 9 bases in the middle. This CDR3 comprises 13 residues. Here the CDR3 DNA reads TGTGCCAGCACGGCAGGGGGCACAGATACGCAGTATTTT. Protein sequence: CASTAGGTDTQYF.

The V gene is TRBV21-1, the J gene TRBJ2-7; the table's D call, TRBD2, was not checked against the DNA. TRBV21-1 corresponds to a pseudogene. This CDR3 comprises 13 residues. CDR3 region: CASSKWGGNEQYF. DNA for the CDR3: TGTGCCAGCAGCAAATGGGGGGGAAACGAGCAGTACTTC.

This clone was picked up one time. The chain recombines TRBV4-2 with TRBJ1-1; D possibly corresponds to TRBD1 (5 bases). CDR3 length equals 17 residues. V dropped 0 bases and J dropped 0 bases, with 14 bases sitting between them. Germline CDR1 reads LGHNA; CDR2 reads YNFKEQ. Written as DNA, the CDR3 is TGTGCCAGCAGCCAAGAGTGGCAGGGATCGATGAACACTGAAGCTTTCTTT. This sequence encodes CASSQEWQGSMNTEAFF.

This sequence joins TRBV24-1 and TRBJ2-1, with a tentative D call TRBD2 (6 bases). This CDR3 is built from 16 residues. V gave up 3 bases and J gave up 0 bases, with 11 bases separating them. The germline gives CDR1 KGHDR, CDR2 SFDVKD. CDR3 sequence reads: CATSDGDSSSYNEQFF. Here the CDR3 DNA reads TGTGCCACCAGTGATGGGGACTCCTCCTCCTACAATGAGCAGTTCTTC.

The genes are TRBV10-3 and TRBJ1-2; 8 bases are shared with TRBD1. The junction had 5 bases not matched to a gene; V was cut back by 2 bases and J by 0 bases. The CDR3 runs 16 residues. Germline CDR1 reads ENHRY; CDR2 reads SYGVKD. The CDR3 DNA reads as TGTGCCATCAGTGAGGGATACAGGGGGGCTAACTATGGCTACACCTTC. Its protein product is CAISEGYRGANYGYTF.

V is TRBV30 and J is TRBJ2-7; the D is unclear. The CDR3 consists of 14 residues. Germline V gene data show CDR1 as GTSNPN and CDR2 as SVGIG (reference sequence). Trimming stripped 4 bases from V and 2 bases from J, with 15 bases between. CDR3 loop: CAWNPAELTYEQYF. CDR3 in DNA: TGTGCCTGGAATCCGGCGGAATTGACCTACGAGCAGTACTTC.

The chain joins TRBV4-3 to TRBJ1-6; TRBD1 might be the D (6 bases). Between the trimmed V and J ends, which lost 4 bases and 2 bases, there was a span of 12 bases. This CDR3 contains 16 residues. Germline lookup yields CDR1 LGHNA and CDR2 YSLEER. Here the CDR3 reads CASSRLQGTYNSPLHF. Written as DNA, the CDR3 is TGCGCCAGCAGCCGCCTCCAGGGGACCTATAATTCACCCCTCCACTTT.

The rearrangement links TRBV5-6 to TRBJ2-1; 8 bases are shared with TRBD1. The CDR3 consists of 14 residues. The V gene end was trimmed by 2 bases and the J gene end by 9 bases; junction bases not matched to a gene: 7. Germline lookup yields CDR1 SGHDT and CDR2 YYEEEE. CDR3 region: CASSFRTGLSEQFF. CDR3 in DNA: TGTGCCAGCAGCTTTAGGACAGGGTTGAGTGAGCAGTTCTTC.

The gene calls are TRBV29-1 and TRBJ1-2; possible D gene TRBD1, 6 bases. Germline V gene lookup returns CDR1 SQVTM and CDR2 ANQGSEA. The CDR3 totals 16 residues. Trimming took 6 bases from V and 4 from J, leaving 24 bases between them. The CDR3 bases are TGCAGCGTCGCCACGTGGGGGGCGGGAGCTAGCTATGGCTACACCTTC. Protein product: CSVATWGAGASYGYTF.

V and J are TRBV28 and TRBJ2-2, with 8 bases that match TRBD1. Germline CDR1 is MDHEN and CDR2 is SYDVKM. The CDR3 loop spans 15 amino acids. V gave up 10 bases and J gave up 3 bases; unmatched junction bases: 10. This CDR3 is CAIREPGGDTGELFF. As DNA, the CDR3 is TGTGCCATCAGGGAGCCAGGGGGCGACACCGGGGAGCTGTTTTTT.

The genes are TRBV9 and TRBJ1-2, with TRBD1 identical over 7 bases. From germline, CDR1 is SGDLS and CDR2 YYNGEE. The junction had 9 bases not matched to a gene; V was cut back by 0 bases and J by 7 bases. The CDR3 has 15 residues. Here the CDR3 reads CASSVGDRVGSGYTF. The CDR3 nucleotides are TGTGCCAGCAGCGTAGGCGACAGGGTGGGATCTGGCTACACCTTC.

The CDR3 DNA is TGCAGTGCTTACAGTGCCTACGAGCAGTACTTC. Protein sequence: CSAYSAYEQYF. The V gene is TRBV20-1, the J gene TRBJ2-7, with D uncertain. CDR3 size: 11 residues. Germline CDR1 is DFQATT and CDR2 is SNEGSKA (reference sequence). Deletions cut 5 bases from V and 2 bases from J, with 7 bases between.

This sequence joins TRBV6-6 and TRBJ2-2, with a weak D call TRBD2 (5 bases). Trimming pared 3 bases from V and 6 bases from J, leaving 14 bases between. The CDR3 runs to 15 residues. The germline V gene has CDR1 MNHNY and CDR2 SVGAGI (reference sequence). The CDR3 here is CASSYQAGGSGELFF. For the CDR3, the DNA is TGTGCCAGCAGTTATCAGGCAGGAGGATCCGGGGAGCTGTTTTTT.

This chain uses TRBV2 with TRBJ1-1, with 7 bases identical to TRBD1. The CDR3 has 16 residues. Trimming removed 4 bases from V and 4 bases from J; junction bases left unmatched: 12. Germline assignment: CDR1 SNHLY and CDR2 FYNNEI. As DNA, the CDR3 is TGTGCCAGCAGTGCGGGACAGATAATTCCTGGCACTGAAGCTTTCTTT. It specifies CASSAGQIIPGTEAFF.

The V and J genes are TRBV3-1 (or the pseudogene TRBV3-2) and TRBJ2-7; D may be TRBD2 (7 bases). Per the germline V gene, CDR1 is LGHDT and CDR2 is YNNKEL (reference sequence). V dropped 3 bases and J dropped 3 bases, with 15 bases sitting between them. This CDR3 spans 15 amino acids. The CDR3 region is CASSQSGEGVYEQYF. CDR3 nucleotide sequence: TGTGCCAGCAGCCAGTCTGGGGAGGGGGTCTACGAGCAGTACTTC.

The chain carries TRBV30 and TRBJ1-1; no reliable D call. The germline V gene has CDR1 GTSNPN and CDR2 SVGIG (reference sequence). There are 16 residues in the CDR3. V was trimmed by 0 bases and J by 5 bases, leaving 19 bases between them. This CDR3 reads CAWSVLGSAAVTEAFF. The CDR3 DNA is TGTGCCTGGAGTGTACTTGGGTCGGCTGCGGTGACTGAAGCTTTCTTT.

This clone has only a few counts. The chain links TRBV6-1 to TRBJ1-5, with D possibly TRBD1 on 5 matching bases. Trimming took off 2 bases at V and 7 bases at J, with 18 bases between the two ends. The CDR3 consists of 16 residues. Germline CDR1 is MNHNS and CDR2 is SASEGT. The CDR3: CASSEISAGYYQPQHF. The CDR3 bases are TGTGCCAGCAGTGAAATATCAGCAGGGTACTACCAGCCCCAGCATTTT.

CDR3 in DNA: TGTGCCAGCAGCCCCCCCAGGGGGCCCCAATATTATAGCAATCAGCCCCAGCATTTT. Its translation is CASSPPRGPQYYSNQPQHF. This chain links TRBV3-1 (or the pseudogene TRBV3-2) with TRBJ1-5; 8 nucleotides line up with TRBD1. CDR3 length: 19 amino acids. Germline assignment: CDR1 LGHDT and CDR2 YNNKEL (reference sequence). Unmatched junction bases numbered 14, after V lost 4 bases and J lost 0 bases.

The chain is built from TRBV5-4 and TRBJ2-3; 7 bases are shared with TRBD2. CDR1 and CDR2 (germline): SGHNT, YYREEE (reference sequence). The CDR3 is 13 residues long. Trimming took 4 bases from V and 4 from J; bases not matched to a gene: 3. For the CDR3, the DNA is TGTGCCAGCAGCCCCGGGGGGTCAGATACGCAGTATTTT. Amino acid sequence: CASSPGGSDTQYF. The full variable domain, with the rest looked up from reference TRBV5-4 and TRBJ2-3, is ETGVTQSPTHLIKTRGQQVTLRCSSQSGHNTVSWYQQALGQGPQFIFQYYREEENGRGNFPPRFSGLQFPNYSSELNVNALELDDSALYLCASSPGGSDTQYFGPGTRLTVL.

Written as DNA, the CDR3 is TGCGCCAGCAGCCAAGAAAGGTCTGGAGGACGGACTGAAAAACTGTTTTTT. As protein: CASSQERSGGRTEKLFF. This chain joins TRBV4-3 and TRBJ1-4; D gene ambiguous. CDR1 LGHNA and CDR2 YSLEER come from the germline V gene. V lost 0 bases and J lost 7, with 18 bases in between. This CDR3 region has 17 residues.

The chain carries TRBV5-1 and TRBJ2-2; D unresolved. The CDR3 spans 17 residues. V dropped 4 bases and J dropped 0 bases, with 16 bases sitting between them. The germline gives CDR1 SGHRS, CDR2 YFSETQ. The CDR3 coding sequence is TGCGCCAGCAGCCCCCTGGCCGTCCCGTCGAACACCGGGGAGCTGTTTTTT. Its translation is CASSPLAVPSNTGELFF.

The chain employs TRBV7-8 and TRBJ2-1; TRBD2 might be the D (5 bases). V dropped 4 bases and J dropped 0 bases, with 10 bases sitting between them. CDR1 is SGHVS and CDR2 is FQNEAQ in the germline V gene. CDR3 length equals 15 residues. DNA of the CDR3: TGTGCCAGCAGCTCCGACCGGGACTCCTACAATGAGCAGTTCTTC. Translation gives CASSSDRDSYNEQFF.

This chain uses TRBV25-1 with TRBJ2-2; 7 bases agree with TRBD1. The CDR3 loop spans 15 amino acids. Trimming removed 3 bases from V and 8 bases from J; junction bases left unmatched: 9. Germline V gene lookup returns CDR1 MGHDK and CDR2 SYGVNS. The CDR3 DNA follows: TGTGCCAGCAGTGAGGTCCGACAGGGATCTGGGGAGCTGTTTTTT. Its translation: CASSEVRQGSGELFF.